Each of the 26 T cell receptor beta chains below was sequenced from the same sample in a study of shared clonotypes between healthy human individuals. The protocol was immunoSEQ multiplex PCR, while the TCRdb copy is restricted to in-frame clones and leaves out a portion. The sample contains hundreds of thousands of clones, around two thirds of which appear only once. The sequencing sample was made of memory CD4+ T cells sorted from blood. Subset denoted: CD45RA-negative fraction. The source of these receptors is a woman aged 30 to 39 in good health.

This clone was seen just once. The chain carries TRBV6-1 and TRBJ1-1, with D perhaps TRBD1 (6 bases). The CDR3 is 13 residues long. The V end was cut by 7 bases, the J end by 4 bases, with 13 bases between. The V gene's germline CDR1 is MNHNS and CDR2 SASEGT. The chain's CDR3 is CASTDGTSTEAFF. CDR3 sequence (DNA): TGTGCCAGCACCGATGGGACAAGCACTGAAGCTTTCTTT.

The chain carries TRBV7-2 and TRBJ2-5; 10 bases fit TRBD2. Trimming at V came to 3 bases and at J to 2 bases, leaving 9 bases not matched to a gene. Germline-derived CDR1 and CDR2 are SGHTA and FQGNSA. This CDR3 region has 17 residues. CDR3 in amino acids: CASSFLSSGSGQETQYF. The CDR3, as DNA: TGTGCCAGCAGCTTTCTGTCTAGCGGGAGTGGACAAGAGACCCAGTACTTC.

The rearrangement uses TRBV5-4 and TRBJ1-2; 8 positions match TRBD1. CDR1 is SGHNT, CDR2 YYREEE, per germline (reference sequence). J lost 8 bases, V lost 4 bases, and 7 bases had no gene match. CDR3 length: 13 residues. Here the CDR3 reads CASSSGQGKGYTF. The CDR3 nucleotides read TGTGCCAGCAGCAGCGGACAGGGTAAAGGCTACACCTTC. Using reference TRBV5-4 and TRBJ1-2 for the parts outside the CDR3, the full variable domain is ETGVTQSPTHLIKTRGQQVTLRCSSQSGHNTVSWYQQALGQGPQFIFQYYREEENGRGNFPPRFSGLQFPNYSSELNVNALELDDSALYLCASSSGQGKGYTFGSGTRLTVV.

The CDR3 DNA sequence: TGTGCCAGTAGTATTAAGGCTAGCGGGATGAGCACAGATACGCAGTATTTT. This encodes CASSIKASGMSTDTQYF. The chain uses TRBV19 and TRBJ2-3, with 9 bases fitting TRBD2. The germline CDR1 and CDR2 sequences are LNHDA and SQIVND (reference sequence). The CDR3 runs to 17 residues. With V trimmed by 3 bases and J by 0 bases, 7 bases remained unmatched.

The chain recombines TRBV9 with TRBJ1-3; unclear D gene. CDR1 is SGDLS and CDR2 is YYNGEE in the germline V gene. The CDR3 consists of 17 residues. V dropped 0 bases and J dropped 0 bases, with 13 bases sitting between them. The CDR3 DNA is TGTGCCAGCAGCGTAGAGGGCCCAATTTCCTCTGGAAACACCATATATTTT. Its translation: CASSVEGPISSGNTIYF.

J is TRBJ2-1 and V is TRBV9; 10 nucleotides match TRBD2. The germline V gene encodes CDR1 SGDLS and CDR2 YYNGEE. The CDR3 is made up of 15 amino acids. The V and J ends lost 0 bases and 8 bases, in that order; junction bases with no gene match: 5. The CDR3 is CASSVGAGGPHEQFF. CDR3 bases: TGTGCCAGCAGCGTAGGAGCGGGAGGGCCGCATGAGCAGTTCTTC.

The CDR3, as DNA: TGTGCCAGCAGACTTGGAACCGGGACAGGGATCCCAGATACGCAGTATTTT. This translates into CASRLGTGTGIPDTQYF. The chain has TRBV27 and TRBJ2-3, with 9 nucleotides matching TRBD1. Germline V gives CDR1 MNHEY, CDR2 SMNVEV (reference sequence). The CDR3 loop spans 17 amino acids. The V segment lost 6 bases and the J segment 4 bases; nucleotides outside the gene matches: 14.

This chain joins TRBV10-2 and TRBJ1-1; D remains ambiguous. CDR3 length: 13 residues. Germline CDR1 is WSHSY and CDR2 is SAAADI. Trimming left V 4 bases short and J 6 bases short, with 12 bases between. The CDR3 protein is CASSGRPLPEAFF. Here the CDR3 DNA reads TGCGCCAGCAGTGGCAGACCTCTCCCTGAAGCTTTCTTT.

The chain carries TRBV2 and TRBJ1-1; 12 bases match TRBD1. The ends lost 5 bases at V and 12 bases at J; junction bases unmatched: 10. This CDR3 region has 14 residues. CDR1 SNHLY and CDR2 FYNNEI come from the germline V gene. The CDR3 DNA reads as TGTGCCAGCAGTCCAGGCGGGACAGGGGGCATAACTTTCTTT. It yields the protein CASSPGGTGGITFF.

This clone has ten or more counts. V gene TRBV5-1 combines with J gene TRBJ2-7, with TRBD2 matching 13 bases. This CDR3 has 18 residues. Germline V lookup: CDR1 SGHRS, CDR2 YFSETQ. V dropped 6 bases and J dropped 2; count of bases not matched to a gene: 14. The CDR3 spells CASNLRTSGSRSTYEQYF. The CDR3 nucleotides are TGCGCCAGCAACTTAAGGACTAGCGGGAGTCGATCAACCTACGAGCAGTACTTC.

V usage is TRBV5-1 and J usage is TRBJ1-4; 9 bases map to TRBD1. CDR1 is SGHRS and CDR2 is YFSETQ in the germline V gene. The V gene end was trimmed by 2 bases and the J gene end by 7 bases; junction bases not matched to a gene: 3. This CDR3 has 14 amino acids. The CDR3 protein is CASSLTGGIEKLFF. The CDR3 coding sequence is TGCGCCAGCAGCTTAACAGGGGGCATTGAAAAACTGTTTTTT.

The chain has TRBV9 and TRBJ2-7; D unclear. This CDR3 has 15 amino acids. Trimming removed 0 bases at V and 3 bases at J, with 13 bases between. Germline V lookup: CDR1 SGDLS, CDR2 YYNGEE. DNA of the CDR3: TGTGCCAGCAGCGTAGGCGACACACGCTTCTACGAGCAGTACTTC. Translation gives CASSVGDTRFYEQYF.

Regarding this clone: Other DNA variants within this sample encode the same CDR3. This chain uses TRBV28 with TRBJ2-3; D is unclear. V was shortened by 5 bases and J by 0 bases, with 0 bases between the two germline ends. CDR1 and CDR2 (germline): MDHEN, SYDVKM. This CDR3 is built from 11 residues. CDR3 region: CASSSTDTQYF. In DNA, the CDR3 is TGTGCCAGCAGTAGCACAGATACGCAGTATTTT.

This clone was picked up many times. V gene TRBV5-1 combines with J gene TRBJ2-1; D possibly corresponds to TRBD2 (6 bases). Trimming took 0 bases from V and 4 from J, leaving 11 bases between them. CDR3 length: 15 residues. CDR1 and CDR2 from the germline V gene are SGHRS and YFSETQ. The CDR3 here is CASSLEGTRYNEQFF. The CDR3, as DNA: TGCGCCAGCAGCTTGGAAGGGACTCGGTACAATGAGCAGTTCTTC. The full variable domain, rest sourced from reference TRBV5-1 and TRBJ2-1, is KAGVTQTPRYLIKTRGQQVTLSCSPISGHRSVSWYQQTPGQGLQFLFEYFSETQRNKGNFPGRFSGRQFSNSRSEMNVSTLELGDSALYLCASSLEGTRYNEQFFGPGTRLTVL.

The chain joins TRBV28 to TRBJ1-5; D remains unclear. Trimming stripped 6 bases from V and 2 bases from J, with 5 bases between. Germline loops: CDR1 MDHEN, CDR2 SYDVKM. The CDR3 extends over 12 amino acids. CDR3 loop: CASSPGNQPQHF. CDR3 coding DNA: TGTGCCAGCAGCCCGGGCAATCAGCCCCAGCATTTT.

Remarks on this clone: This may be a read error: a much more frequent sequence differs by one nucleotide. This chain connects TRBV11-2 to TRBJ2-7; D not certain. The CDR3 is 12 amino acids. Germline V gene data show CDR1 as SGHAT and CDR2 as FQNNGV. Trimming stripped 1 base from V and 3 bases from J, with 4 bases between. Written as DNA, the CDR3 is TGTGCCAGCAGCTTAGTCGGCTACGAGCAGTACTTC. Translated, it gives CASSLVGYEQYF.

This clone was observed once. CDR3 sequence (DNA): TGTGCCTGGAGTGTATTAGAACAGGTGCTCAACACTGAAGCTTTCTTT. Its translation is CAWSVLEQVLNTEAFF. The chain uses TRBV30 and TRBJ1-1; weak D call: TRBD1 (5 bases). Per the germline V gene, CDR1 is GTSNPN and CDR2 is SVGIG (reference sequence). Trimming removed 0 bases from V and 2 bases from J, with 16 bases in between. The CDR3 is 16 residues long.

The gene calls are TRBV9 and TRBJ2-3; D not certain. With 4 bases removed from V and 2 bases from J, the gap between germline ends came to 17 bases. The CDR3 is made up of 16 amino acids. Germline V lookup: CDR1 SGDLS, CDR2 YYNGEE. Written as DNA, the CDR3 is TGTGCCAGCAGCCCCTCTTCGGGCTCCCTCACAGATACGCAGTATTTT. Residues: CASSPSSGSLTDTQYF.

V usage is TRBV11-2 and J usage is TRBJ1-1; D unresolved. The CDR3 has 14 amino acids. Germline V gene data show CDR1 as SGHAT and CDR2 as FQNNGV. Trimming stripped 3 bases from V and 0 bases from J, with 8 bases between. The chain's CDR3 is CASSLSTVNTEAFF. CDR3 DNA sequence: TGTGCCAGCAGCTTGTCGACGGTGAACACTGAAGCTTTCTTT. Full variable domain (missing parts from reference TRBV11-2 and TRBJ1-1): EAGVAQSPRYKIIEKRQSVAFWCNPISGHATLYWYQQILGQGPKLLIQFQNNGVVDDSQLPKDRFSAERLKGVDSTLKIQPAKLEDSAVYLCASSLSTVNTEAFFGQGTRLTVV.

The CDR3: CASKGTAEKSYEQYF. The CDR3 DNA follows: TGTGCCAGCAAAGGGACCGCAGAAAAATCCTACGAGCAGTACTTC. The chain combines TRBV6-5 with TRBJ2-7; D possibly uses TRBD1 or TRBD2 (5 bases each). V lost 7 bases, J lost 1 base, and 17 bases lay in between. Germline values: CDR1 MNHEY, CDR2 SVGAGI. The CDR3 loop spans 15 amino acids.

The table lists this clone with a count of one. The gene calls are TRBV28 and TRBJ2-3; 9 bases match TRBD1. The V and J ends lost 3 bases and 6 bases, in that order; junction bases with no gene match: 13. Germline CDR1 reads MDHEN; CDR2 reads SYDVKM. The CDR3 runs 17 residues. In nucleotides, the CDR3 is TGTGCCAGCAGTTTGAGAAAGGGACAGGGCTTAATGGATACGCAGTATTTT. It encodes CASSLRKGQGLMDTQYF.

The J gene is TRBJ2-5, the V gene TRBV7-2; the D gene is possibly TRBD2 (6 bases). Trimming removed 5 bases at V and 2 bases at J, with 15 bases between. CDR3 length equals 15 residues. In germline, CDR1 is SGHTA, CDR2 FQGNSA. CDR3 DNA: TGTGCCAGCAGCAAAAGACCGGGAGAACAAGAGACCCAGTACTTC. Its protein is CASSKRPGEQETQYF.

In this sample, this clone turned up a few times. This sequence joins TRBV4-2 and TRBJ1-2; no reliable D call. Per the germline V gene, CDR1 is LGHNA and CDR2 is YNFKEQ. The CDR3 covers 14 residues. The V and J ends lost 0 bases and 6 bases respectively, with 11 bases between them. CDR3 sequence (DNA): TGTGCCAGCAGCCAAGATGAAGACGGCGATGGCTACACCTTC. Protein sequence: CASSQDEDGDGYTF.

V is TRBV30 and J is TRBJ2-2, with a weak D call TRBD1 (6 bases). This CDR3 comprises 14 residues. The V end lost 5 bases, the J end lost 1 base, and 11 bases lay between the germline ends. The germline gives CDR1 GTSNPN, CDR2 SVGIG (reference sequence). CDR3: CAWCPTGNTGELFF. CDR3 DNA sequence: TGTGCCTGGTGCCCGACAGGGAACACCGGGGAGCTGTTTTTT.

The chain joins TRBV21-1 to TRBJ2-2. TRBV21-1 is assigned pseudogene status. CDR3 length: 14 amino acids. The CDR3 DNA reads as TGTGCCAGCAGCAAACTCTGGGACACCGGGGAGCTGTTTTTT. Amino acid sequence: CASSKLWDTGELFF.

The rearrangement links TRBV6-5 to TRBJ2-3; D might be TRBD2 (6 bases). Germline CDR1 reads MNHEY; CDR2 reads SVGAGI. The CDR3 loop spans 15 amino acids. Trimming took off 6 bases at V and 4 bases at J, with 17 bases between the two ends. CDR3 region: CASRRDGLGSDTQYF. In DNA form, the CDR3 reads TGTGCCAGCAGGCGGGACGGCCTAGGGTCAGATACGCAGTATTTT.